The sequence of this T cell receptor beta chain was determined in a study of graft-versus-host responses after intestinal transplantation (dated by TCRdb to the early 2020s). With regard to the full study: Recipients received multivisceral, liver-intestinal, or isolated intestinal transplants. Alloreactive clones were identified by sequencing pre-transplant mixed lymphocyte reaction products and comparing these products with unstimulated pre-transplant donor and recipient T cells. All recipients received anti-thymocyte globulin induction followed by maintenance tacrolimus and steroids for three to four years. Samples from three later patients were sequenced in-house on an Illumina MiSeq with MiXCR processing rather than by the commercial service. Donor T cell macrochimerism was defined as a peak of at least 4% donor T cells among recipient peripheral blood mononuclear cells. Of the 20 to 25 intestinal transplant recipients enrolled in the cohort, one of whom was a retransplant, a few patients without pretransplant specimens were excluded. Graft-versus-host and host-versus-graft alloreactive T cell clones were tracked in the graft, circulation and bone marrow after intestinal transplantation using bulk TCR-beta CDR3 sequencing. Overall study results and their limits: Conclusions were limited by the relatively low number and heterogeneity of intestinal transplant patients. GvH clones were found in recipient bone marrow, and some of the GvH clones appeared earlier in ileal mucosa or blood, which is consistent with an intestinal mucosal origin. Peak levels of circulating GvH clones were associated with declines in HvG clones early after transplant. Patients with donor T cell macrochimerism had high GvH to HvG T cell clonal ratios in their allografts.

This specimen's time point label, interpreted: cells obtained before transplantation from donor or recipient. CD3+CD4+ and CD3+CD8+ populations were FACS-sorted from unstimulated pre-transplant donor and recipient cells taken from spleen or lymph nodes. In the germline V gene, CDR1 corresponds to MDHEN and CDR2 to SYDVKM. The CDR3 goes from the cysteine to the phenylalanine over 16 residues. Here the CDR3 DNA is all that survives: 48 bases in frame from base 1. V lost 8 bases and J lost 2 bases, and the count of bases not matched to a germline gene is 11. A note on this clone: Its antigen remains unidentified. Within one base of it there is no much larger clone, and no base qualities were kept.

The receptor library was made with the immunoSEQ multiplex PCR assay. For most patients, genomic DNA was isolated with the Qiagen DNeasy Blood and Tissue Kit and sent frozen to Adaptive Biotechnologies for TCR sequencing. Adaptive Biotechnologies carried out high-throughput TCR-beta CDR3 sequencing of genomic DNA for most patients. On the authors' methods: TCR sequencing data were retrieved from Adaptive's ImmunoSEQ software for about 17 patients, whereas three other patients were processed with MiXCR and VDJtools. To correct CD4 versus CD8 sorting errors, sequences present in both subsets at a frequency ratio below 5:1 were removed. Because the origin of CDR3 nucleotide sequences shared between donor and recipient could not be assigned, those sequences were removed. At least 2-fold expansion over unstimulated cells and a minimum CFSE-low frequency of 0.002% (template counts) or 0.001% (read counts) were required for clones to be classified as alloreactive. A clone was considered mappable if detected in the sequenced pre-transplant spleen, lymph node, or MLR CFSE-low populations of the donor or recipient. The cumulative frequency of alloreactive clones was calculated as a percentage of all sequences, weighted by copy number. The table comes from immuneACCESS by way of TCRdb, which keeps in-frame sequences with V and J called. Part of the clones is missing from these tables; in studies checked, under half for an unresolved V gene and the rest for unknown reasons. That table furnishes V, J and clone size, whereas the DNA furnished D and trimming. The sample contains over 75,000 clones, about nine tenths of them found a single time. Approximately 0.28% of the sample is held by the ten biggest clonotypes.

The receptor comes from a human donor who was the organ donor for an intestinal transplant. Recombination joined TRBV28 with TRBJ2-1; 8 nucleotides in the junction match TRBD1. The starting material was unstimulated CD4+ T cells sorted from spleen or lymph node cells, obtained before transplant. CDR3 protein: CASRTGPPATYNEQFF. The nucleotide sequence is TGTGCCAGCCGGACAGGGCCCCCCGCAACCTACAATGAGCAGTTCTTC. With all but the CDR3 taken from the reference TRBV28 and TRBJ2-1 genes, the full variable domain is: DVKVTQSSRYLVKRTGEKVFLECVQDMDHENMFWYRQDPGLGLRLIYFSYDVKMKEKGDIPEGYSVSREKKERFSLILESASTNQTSMYLCASRTGPPATYNEQFFGPGTRLTVL.